The next 28 T cell receptor beta chains were all read from a single sample in a study of cytomegalovirus exposure and HLA in healthy donors. Primers: 60 Vbeta forward and 13 Jbeta reverse. The protocol was immunoSEQ multiplex PCR, while the TCRdb copy is restricted to in-frame clones and leaves out a portion. The table has around 220,000 clones, roughly 75% seen once. Sample: PBMCs. The source is a woman aged 25 to 45 in good health and CMV-seronegative.

The rearrangement uses TRBV4-1 and TRBJ2-5; D is unclear. The CDR3 is 13 amino acids. Looked up from germline, CDR1 is MGHRA and CDR2 is YSYEKL. Trimming removed 1 base from V and 5 bases from J, with 8 bases in between. The CDR3, as DNA: TGCGCCAGCAGCCAAGCAGGCAGGGAGACCCAGTACTTC. This codes for CASSQAGRETQYF.

The table lists this clone with a few counts. The V gene is TRBV5-1, the J gene TRBJ2-5; 8 bases align to TRBD2. This CDR3 comprises 16 residues. V lost 4 bases to trimming and J lost 0 bases; unmatched junction nucleotides: 8. Per germline, CDR1 SGHRS and CDR2 YFSETQ. The CDR3 DNA sequence: TGCGCCAGCAGCGTAACCGGGACTAGGGACCAAGAGACCCAGTACTTC. Its translation is CASSVTGTRDQETQYF.

The rearrangement links TRBV18 to TRBJ1-1; 7 nucleotides match TRBD1. Trimming took 5 bases from V and 4 from J; bases not matched to a gene: 10. The CDR3 runs 15 residues. CDR1 and CDR2 (germline): KGHSH, LQKENI. The CDR3 bases are TGTGCCAGCTCAGAGCGACAGGGTCGTAGCACTGAAGCTTTCTTT. It yields the protein CASSERQGRSTEAFF. The full variable domain, completed using reference TRBV18 and TRBJ1-1, is NAGVMQNPRHLVRRRGQEARLRCSPMKGHSHVYWYRQLPEEGLKFMVYLQKENIIDESGMPKERFSAEFPKEGPSILRIQQVVRGDSAAYFCASSERQGRSTEAFFGQGTRLTVV.

The chain recombines TRBV6-1 with TRBJ1-1; maybe TRBD1 (5 bases). Germline values: CDR1 MNHNS, CDR2 SASEGT. V gave up 6 bases and J gave up 4 bases, with 9 bases separating them. This CDR3 comprises 12 residues. Here the CDR3 reads CASRVGGTEAFF. The CDR3 nucleotides are TGTGCCAGCAGAGTCGGGGGCACTGAAGCTTTCTTT.

This clone was seen just once. The V call is TRBV2, the J call TRBJ2-4; maybe TRBD2 (5 bases). The CDR3 is 15 amino acids. In germline, CDR1 is SNHLY, CDR2 FYNNEI. V was shortened by 5 bases and J by 0 bases, with 11 bases between the two germline ends. CDR3 sequence: CASSPDYLAKNIQYF. Here the CDR3 DNA reads TGTGCCAGCAGTCCTGACTACCTAGCCAAAAACATTCAGTACTTC.

The rearrangement uses TRBV9 and TRBJ1-1, with TRBD1 as a possible D gene (5 bases). The germline CDR1 and CDR2 sequences are SGDLS and YYNGEE. This CDR3 contains 13 residues. Trimming removed 4 bases from V and 1 base from J, with 8 bases in between. CDR3 amino acids: CASSPQGNTEAFF. The CDR3 nucleotides read TGTGCCAGCAGCCCTCAGGGGAACACTGAAGCTTTCTTT. The full variable domain, its missing parts supplied by reference TRBV9 and TRBJ1-1, is DSGVTQTPKHLITATGQRVTLRCSPRSGDLSVYWYQQSLDQGLQFLIQYYNGEERAKGNILERFSAQQFPDLHSELNLSSLELGDSALYFCASSPQGNTEAFFGQGTRLTVV.

This clone is a singleton in its sample. The chain couples TRBV5-6 to TRBJ1-2, with D possibly matching TRBD1 (5 bases). Trimming took 2 bases from V and 4 from J, leaving 15 bases between them. The germline V gene has CDR1 SGHDT and CDR2 YYEEEE. The CDR3 has 15 residues. The CDR3 sequence is CASSFRVTASYGYTF. As DNA, the CDR3 is TGTGCCAGCAGCTTTAGGGTGACAGCCTCCTATGGCTACACCTTC.

This chain connects TRBV6-1 to TRBJ1-5, with D tentatively TRBD1 (6 bases). The CDR3 extends over 13 amino acids. Germline assignment: CDR1 MNHNS and CDR2 SASEGT. Trimming took off 7 bases at V and 4 bases at J, with 11 bases between the two ends. The CDR3 DNA reads TGTGCCAGCATACAGGGACGTAATCAGCCCCAGCATTTT. Translated, it gives CASIQGRNQPQHF.

V and J are TRBV6-5 and TRBJ1-2, with TRBD1 as a possible D gene (6 bases). CDR1 and CDR2 from the germline V gene are MNHEY and SVGAGI. Trimming cost V 7 bases and J 1 base, with 10 bases left between them. The CDR3 sequence is 13 residues long. CDR3 in DNA: TGTGCCAGCACCTCGGACAGTAACTATGGCTACACCTTC. Translating it yields CASTSDSNYGYTF.

The count of this clone is one. V usage is TRBV11-2 and J usage is TRBJ1-1, with unresolved D. V was pared by 6 bases and J by 11 bases, with 22 bases between. This CDR3 is 14 amino acids long. CDR1 and CDR2 (germline): SGHAT, FQNNGV. The CDR3 coding sequence is TGTGCCAGCAGACAAGGAGGCCGTTGGGCTGGGGCTTTCTTT. It specifies CASRQGGRWAGAFF.

CDR3 DNA: TGTGCCAGCAGCCCTCAGGGGGATAGCTACGAGCAGTACTTC. Its protein product is CASSPQGDSYEQYF. This chain joins TRBV9 and TRBJ2-7; 7 bases are a match to TRBD1. The CDR3 length is 14 residues. Germline V gives CDR1 SGDLS, CDR2 YYNGEE. V shed 4 bases and J 3 bases; nucleotides not matched to a gene: 7.

Remarks on this clone: Germline and junction disagree at one end, which may indicate a read error. V is TRBV30 and J is TRBJ1-6; D unclear. The CDR3 consists of 16 residues. Germline V lookup: CDR1 GTSNPN, CDR2 SVGIG (reference sequence). CDR3 in amino acids: CAWSGSGSPYNPPLHF. In DNA form, the CDR3 reads TGTGCCTGGAGCGGCTCGGGGAGCCCCTATAATCCACCCCTCCACTTT.

The rearrangement joins TRBV16 to TRBJ2-3; tentatively, D is TRBD1 (5 bases). The CDR3 runs 16 residues. V was trimmed by 0 bases and J by 2 bases, leaving 12 bases between them. Germline V lookup: CDR1 KGHSY, CDR2 FQNENV. The CDR3 is CASSQSWQGDTDTQYF. The CDR3 coding sequence is TGTGCCAGCAGCCAATCGTGGCAGGGCGACACAGATACGCAGTATTTT.

J is TRBJ2-7 and V is TRBV4-1; 9 bases align to TRBD2. The CDR3 runs 18 residues. J lost 1 base, V lost 0 bases, and 10 bases had no gene match. CDR1 and CDR2 from the germline V gene are MGHRA and YSYEKL. The CDR3, as DNA: TGCGCCAGCAGCCAAGAAGGGGATAGCGGGAGTTGGTCCTACGAGCAGTACTTC. It yields the protein CASSQEGDSGSWSYEQYF.

This chain uses TRBV7-9 with TRBJ1-1; weak D call: TRBD1 (6 bases). There are 15 residues in the CDR3. The V and J ends lost 3 bases and 4 bases respectively, with 15 bases between them. Germline CDR1 reads SEHNR; CDR2 reads FQNEAQ (reference sequence). In nucleotides, the CDR3 is TGTGCCAGCAGCTTCCTAGAACAGGGCGGCACTGAAGCTTTCTTT. It encodes CASSFLEQGGTEAFF.

This clone was counted a few times. The chain couples TRBV2 to TRBJ1-2; tentative D call: TRBD1 (6 bases). The CDR3 covers 12 residues. Germline V gene sequence: CDR1 SNHLY, CDR2 FYNNEI. V dropped 2 bases and J dropped 9 bases, with 10 bases sitting between them. The CDR3 bases are TGTGCCAGCAGTGAATTGGGGGCTAGCTACACCTTC. Translated: CASSELGASYTF.

The chain combines TRBV6-1 with TRBJ1-1, with 7 bases fitting TRBD1. The CDR3 contains 14 residues. J was trimmed by 1 base and V by 10 bases; bases with no gene match: 9. Germline V gives CDR1 MNHNS, CDR2 SASEGT. CDR3 bases: TGTGCCACCTACCCCAGACAGGGGAACACTGAAGCTTTCTTT. It yields the protein CATYPRQGNTEAFF.

This chain joins TRBV11-3 and TRBJ2-7; D is perhaps TRBD1 (6 bases). Trimming took 4 bases from V and 2 from J, leaving 15 bases between them. The CDR3 has 15 residues. The germline V gene has CDR1 SGHNT and CDR2 YENEEA. CDR3 amino acids: CASSSGGQSTYEQYF. The CDR3 DNA follows: TGTGCCAGCAGCTCTGGTGGACAGTCGACCTACGAGCAGTACTTC.

The sample holds one count of this clone. The chain links TRBV19 to TRBJ2-1; TRBD2 matches at 7 bases. CDR3 length: 15 residues. Germline-derived CDR1 and CDR2 are LNHDA and SQIVND (reference sequence). J was trimmed by 2 bases and V by 2 bases; bases with no gene match: 3. CDR3 region: CASSITGGPYNEQFF. DNA for the CDR3: TGTGCCAGTAGTATAACGGGAGGCCCCTACAATGAGCAGTTCTTC.

V and J are TRBV6-1 and TRBJ1-3, with 8 positions matching TRBD1. The CDR3 totals 16 residues. The V gene's germline CDR1 is MNHNS and CDR2 SASEGT. V gave up 1 base and J gave up 3 bases; unmatched junction bases: 5. This CDR3 reads CASSEVQGAGGNTIYF. CDR3 sequence (DNA): TGTGCCAGCAGTGAAGTTCAGGGGGCAGGTGGAAACACCATATATTTT.

The V gene is TRBV28, the J gene TRBJ2-3; 9 bases match TRBD2. After removal of 7 bases from V and 2 bases from J, the junction contained 22 bases not matched to a gene. The length of the CDR3 is 20 residues. Germline-derived CDR1 and CDR2 are MDHEN and SYDVKM. The CDR3 nucleotides read TGTGCCAGCACTTATGGGGATGGCGGGAGGGCCACGGGGGACACAGATACGCAGTATTTT. This translates into CASTYGDGGRATGDTDTQYF.

The J gene is TRBJ2-3, the V gene TRBV9; a possible D gene is TRBD2 (5 bases). Germline V lookup: CDR1 SGDLS, CDR2 YYNGEE. The CDR3 spans 15 residues. V lost 3 bases, J lost 4 bases, and 15 bases lay in between. CDR3 sequence reads: CASSAEDWAPDTQYF. The CDR3 DNA is TGTGCCAGCAGCGCCGAGGACTGGGCCCCAGATACGCAGTATTTT.

The chain is built from TRBV30 and TRBJ1-1; TRBD1 agrees at 8 bases. Germline CDR1 reads GTSNPN; CDR2 reads SVGIG (reference sequence). The CDR3 sequence is 12 residues long. The trim removed 7 bases at V and 5 bases at J, leaving 6 bases unmatched. The CDR3 DNA reads as TGTGCCTCGAGACAGGGGTTGACTGAAGCTTTCTTT. Its translation: CASRQGLTEAFF. Full variable domain (remainder filled in from reference TRBV30 and TRBJ1-1): SQTIHQWPATLVQPVGSPLSLECTVEGTSNPNLYWYRQAAGRGLQLLFYSVGIGQISSEVPQNLSASRPQDRQFILSSKKLLLSDSGFYLCASRQGLTEAFFGQGTRLTVV.

The chain is built from TRBV30 and TRBJ1-2, with TRBD1 matching 9 bases. The length of the CDR3 is 16 residues. The V and J ends lost 4 bases and 7 bases, in that order; junction bases with no gene match: 16. Germline CDR1 and CDR2: GTSNPN and SVGIG (reference sequence). The CDR3 region has the DNA TGTGCCTGGAACCCATTGACAGGGGGAATAATAAGTGGCTACACCTTC. Translated, it gives CAWNPLTGGIISGYTF.

This chain links TRBV5-4 with TRBJ2-1; TRBD2 matches at 14 bases. Trimming took 2 bases from V and 2 from J; bases not matched to a gene: 3. The CDR3 is 17 residues long. Looked up from germline, CDR1 is SGHNT and CDR2 is YYREEE (reference sequence). CDR3 in amino acids: CASSFGLAGGPYNEQFF. The CDR3 DNA is TGTGCCAGCAGCTTTGGACTAGCGGGGGGTCCCTACAATGAGCAGTTCTTC.

The chain is built from TRBV19 and TRBJ1-1, with a weak D call TRBD1 (5 bases). V was shortened by 4 bases and J by 4 bases, with 10 bases between the two germline ends. The CDR3 spans 13 residues. The germline gives CDR1 LNHDA, CDR2 SQIVND (reference sequence). The CDR3 DNA sequence: TGTGCCAGTAGTACGCAGGGAGGCACTGAAGCTTTCTTT. Protein sequence: CASSTQGGTEAFF.

A few counts support this clone. A much larger clone sits a single nucleotide away, making a read error possible. The conserved final phenylalanine or tryptophan is absent from the CDR3, which likely points to a read error. The gene calls are TRBV4-2 and TRBJ2-3; 9 bases are shared with TRBD2. Trimming took 0 bases from V and 4 from J; bases not matched to a gene: 2. CDR1 and CDR2 from the germline V gene are LGHNA and YNFKEQ. The CDR3 runs to 15 residues. CDR3 DNA sequence: TGTGCCAGCAGCCAAGAGCGGGGGGGCCCAGATACGCAGTATTTG. This translates into CASSQERGGPDTQYL.

This chain uses TRBV5-1 with TRBJ2-3; D is uncertain. The CDR3 has 13 residues. The ends were cut back, 4 bases at V and 3 bases at J, with 9 bases in the middle. The germline V gene has CDR1 SGHRS and CDR2 YFSETQ. In DNA form, the CDR3 reads TGCGCCAGCAGCCCCGACTTGACAGATACGCAGTATTTT. This encodes CASSPDLTDTQYF.